The 13 T cell receptor beta chains below all came from one sample that was sequenced in a study of blood T cells in healthy people across ages. A second about 7 to 11 cycle PCR used barcoded and J-beta primers. TCRdb used MiXCR to reprocess the 5' RACE reads, holding one entry per CDR3 protein. In the table there are about 930,000 distinct CDR3 sequences, almost 30% of which are singletons. These same records also appear under a second study, on T cells of mothers and their children.

The source material was blood. These TCRs come from a woman in her 40s in good health.

This clonotype was recorded a few times. The V and J genes are TRBV6-5 and TRBJ2-3; the D is unclear. CDR1 is MNHEY and CDR2 is SVGAGI in the germline V gene. The V gene lost 6 bases and the J gene lost 0 bases, with 7 bases spanning the gap. The CDR3 spans 13 residues. The CDR3 nucleotides are TGTGCCAGCAGGGTACAGAGCACAGATACGCAGTATTTT. This translates into CASRVQSTDTQYF.

On this clonotype: One end of the junction is discordant with germline, which a read error may explain. The chain carries TRBV6-2 or TRBV6-3 and TRBJ2-1; no firm D call. The length of the CDR3 is 14 residues. Germline CDR1 and CDR2: MNHEY and SVGEGT. The DNA of the CDR3 is TGTGCGAGCATAGACACCAGCTCCTACAATGAGCAGTTCTTC. This sequence encodes CASIDTSSYNEQFF.

This clonotype showed up just a few times. This rearrangement joins TRBV6-6 to TRBJ1-2; TRBD1 aligns across 10 bases. Germline CDR1 MNHNY, CDR2 SVGAGI (reference sequence). Trimming at V came to 4 bases and at J to 4 bases, leaving 6 bases not matched to a gene. This CDR3 comprises 15 residues. The CDR3, as DNA: TGTGCCAGCAGTTCCCCGGACAGGGGGATCTATGGCTACACCTTC. Its translation: CASSSPDRGIYGYTF.

The V call is TRBV27, the J call TRBJ2-5; no firm D call. Deletions cut 6 bases from V and 7 bases from J, with 15 bases between. The V gene's germline CDR1 is MNHEY and CDR2 SMNVEV (reference sequence). The CDR3 contains 13 residues. The DNA for the CDR3 is TGTGCCAGCAGGTTAGGGCTCGTAGGGACCCAGTACTTC. Translated: CASRLGLVGTQYF.

V gene TRBV6-2 or TRBV6-3 combines with J gene TRBJ1-1; D not resolved. The V and J ends lost 5 bases and 7 bases respectively, with 20 bases between them. Germline CDR1 reads MNHEY; CDR2 reads SVGEGT. The CDR3 extends over 15 amino acids. The DNA for the CDR3 is TGTGCCAGCAGTCCAGGCGGAGGGTCGGTCCATGAAGCTTTCTTT. This encodes CASSPGGGSVHEAFF.

The chain is built from TRBV6-8 and TRBJ1-1, with a possible D match to TRBD1 (6 bases). Germline CDR1 is MNHGY and CDR2 is SAAAGT. This CDR3 comprises 13 residues. V lost 9 bases, J lost 0 bases, and 11 bases lay in between. The CDR3 protein is CARSGDMNTEAFF. The CDR3 region has the DNA TGTGCCAGGTCAGGGGACATGAACACTGAAGCTTTCTTT.

The rearrangement links TRBV9 to TRBJ1-5, with D uncertain. This CDR3 spans 15 amino acids. Deletions cut 0 bases from V and 3 bases from J, with 10 bases between. The germline V gene encodes CDR1 SGDLS and CDR2 YYNGEE. This CDR3 is CASSVAGRHNQPQHF. The CDR3 DNA sequence: TGTGCCAGCAGCGTAGCCGGCAGGCACAATCAGCCCCAGCATTTT.

Only a few counts were recorded for this clonotype. The chain is built from TRBV3-1 and TRBJ2-1; a weak D match, TRBD1 (6 bases). The length of the CDR3 is 11 residues. The V gene lost 9 bases and the J gene lost 8 bases, with 11 bases spanning the gap. Germline loops: CDR1 LGHDT, CDR2 YNNKEL (reference sequence). CDR3 bases: TGTGCCAGTGCTGGGGGCCATGAGCAGTTCTTC. This translates into CASAGGHEQFF.

This clonotype was seen more than once but under ten times. This rearrangement joins TRBV6-1 to TRBJ1-1, with 7 bases matching TRBD1. Germline CDR1 reads MNHNS; CDR2 reads SASEGT. V was clipped by 1 base and J by 4 bases; unmatched bases: 6. CDR3 length equals 15 residues. The CDR3 loop is CASSEGAGGITEAFF. For the CDR3, the DNA is TGTGCCAGCAGTGAAGGTGCAGGGGGGATCACTGAAGCTTTCTTT.

This clonotype was detected only a few times. The V call is TRBV7-2, the J call TRBJ1-4, with a weak D call TRBD1 (5 bases). The germline gives CDR1 SGHTA, CDR2 FQGNSA. This CDR3 region has 15 residues. V dropped 4 bases and J dropped 4 bases, with 13 bases sitting between them. The CDR3 is CASSSGGAFNEKLFF. CDR3 coding DNA: TGTGCCAGCAGCTCCGGCGGGGCATTTAATGAAAAACTGTTTTTT.

V gene TRBV29-1 combines with J gene TRBJ2-5; 8 positions agree with TRBD1. Trimming cost V 6 bases and J 1 base; bases outside gene matches: 10. CDR3 length: 15 amino acids. The V gene's germline CDR1 is SQVTM and CDR2 ANQGSEA. In nucleotides, the CDR3 is TGCAGCGTCCCCACCCGCGACAGGGGCCAAGAGACCCAGTACTTC. It codes for CSVPTRDRGQETQYF.

The rearrangement joins TRBV28 to TRBJ2-7; TRBD2 aligns across 10 bases. The CDR3 contains 16 residues. Per the germline V gene, CDR1 is MDHEN and CDR2 is SYDVKM. V lost 7 bases, J lost 9 bases, and 18 bases stayed unmatched. CDR3 region: CASTLRGTSAWGGQYF. The CDR3 bases are TGTGCCAGCACCCTTCGCGGGACTAGCGCCTGGGGAGGGCAGTACTTC.

This clonotype was picked up many times. The V gene is TRBV5-4, the J gene TRBJ2-7; TRBD1 matches 8 bases. The CDR3 totals 14 residues. J gave up 7 bases and V 5 bases, and 11 bases lay outside the gene matches. Germline V gene lookup returns CDR1 SGHNT and CDR2 YYREEE (reference sequence). The chain's CDR3 is CASSYQDRAAEQYF. CDR3 DNA: TGTGCCAGCAGTTACCAGGACAGGGCAGCGGAGCAGTACTTC. Looking up the rest from reference TRBV5-4 and TRBJ2-7 gives the full variable domain: ETGVTQSPTHLIKTRGQQVTLRCSSQSGHNTVSWYQQALGQGPQFIFQYYREEENGRGNFPPRFSGLQFPNYSSELNVNALELDDSALYLCASSYQDRAAEQYFGPGTRLTVT.